A selection of T cell receptor beta chains follows, all from one sample in a study of T cell repertoires in cytomegalovirus infection. MiXCR was run by TCRdb on the reads, yielding one entry per CDR3 protein. The profile shows under 500,000 distinct CDR3 sequences, about 39% of them singletons. For these receptors, no antigen is known. The specimen was cultured PBMCs, collected from culture after CMV antigen stimulation. The receptor set was obtained from a human donor in good health (CMV status not recorded). Some clones in this sample may be carry-over from other donors' samples. Both conserved end residues are part of each CDR3. A D gene is named only where the DNA matches it firmly. Rows may omit the clone size; those that give it use once, few, many or a size class.

j_gene	v_gene	abundance	d_gene	CDR3nt	CDR3aa
TRBJ2-1	TRBV4-3	.	TRBD2	TGCGCCAGCAGCCAAGATATACTAGCGGGAGAGCAGTTCTTC	CASSQDILAGEQFF
TRBJ1-2	TRBV15	.	.	TGTGCCACCTCCCTTGCAGGGGATAATGGGTATGGCTACACCTTC	CATSLAGDNGYGYTF
TRBJ2-7	TRBV7-2	few	TRBD2	TGTGCCAGCAGCTTAGAGTCTAGCGGGAGGGGCTACGAGCAGTACTTC	CASSLESSGRGYEQYF
TRBJ2-7	TRBV20-1	.	.	TGCAGTGCTAGAGATAGAGACCGACAGCAGTACTTC	CSARDRDRQQYF
TRBJ2-1	TRBV5-1	.	.	TGCGCCAGCAGCTTGGCCGGTCTAATTTCCTACAATGAGCAGTTCTTC	CASSLAGLISYNEQFF
TRBJ2-6	TRBV6-1	few	.	TGTGCCAGCAGTGAAGGTCACGGGGCTGGGGCCAACGTCCTGACTTTC	CASSEGHGAGANVLTF
TRBJ2-2	TRBV11-2	.	.	TGTGCCAGCAGCCCGATCCGGGGGGCCGACACCGGGGAGCTGTTTTTT	CASSPIRGADTGELFF
TRBJ2-2	TRBV7-6	few	TRBD2	TGTGCCAGCAGCTTATCGGGACTAGCGGGATTTGGCACCGGGGAGCTGTTTTTT	CASSLSGLAGFGTGELFF
TRBJ1-1	TRBV20-1	.	.	TGCAGTGCCAATGACAGGTCGAACACTGAAGCTTTCTTT	CSANDRSNTEAFF
TRBJ2-7	TRBV7-2	many	TRBD2	TGTGCCAGCAGCCCCTACGGGGCGGGAGGGTATGGTTCCTACGAGCAGTACTTC	CASSPYGAGGYGSYEQYF
TRBJ2-1	TRBV5-4	few	TRBD1	TGTGCCAGCAGCTTGTGGGGGACAGGGGGCATGGATGAGCAGTTCTTC	CASSLWGTGGMDEQFF
TRBJ1-5	TRBV7-8	.	.	TGTGCCAGCAGCAAGGACCGGAATCAGCCCCAGCATTTT	CASSKDRNQPQHF
TRBJ2-3	TRBV7-8	many	.	TGTGCCAGCACCCCTCGAAGGCAGGATTCGATTACGCAGTATTTT	CASTPRRQDSITQYF
TRBJ2-5	TRBV5-1	.	TRBD2	TGCGCCAGCAGAAGTGGACTAGCGGGAGCGAAGACCCAGTACTTC	CASRSGLAGAKTQYF
TRBJ1-1	TRBV7-6	few	.	TGTGCCAGCAGCTTAGCGCCCGAAGCCACTGAAGCTTTCTTT	CASSLAPEATEAFF
TRBJ2-3	TRBV20-1	few	TRBD2	TGCAGTGCTAGAGGGGGGGCGGGGGGGCCAGATACGCAGTATTTT	CSARGGAGGPDTQYF
TRBJ1-5	TRBV7-2	.	.	TGTGCCAGCAGCGCACAGGGCAGTCAGCCCCAGCATTTT	CASSAQGSQPQHF
TRBJ2-1	TRBV7-2	few	.	TGTGCCAGCACATTAGTGGGTCCCTATGGCGGTGAGCAGTTCTTC	CASTLVGPYGGEQFF
TRBJ2-1	TRBV7-2	.	.	TGTGCCAGCAGCGCCGGTAAGCCGATCTCCTACAATGAGCAGTTCTTC	CASSAGKPISYNEQFF
TRBJ2-4	TRBV7-8	.	TRBD1	TGTGCCAGCACGAGAGACAGGGGGCTTTTTGGCAAAAACATTCAGTACTTC	CASTRDRGLFGKNIQYF
TRBJ1-2	TRBV6-5	.	.	TGTGCCAGCAGTTACGGAGGGCCAGCCTATGGCTACACCTTC	CASSYGGPAYGYTF
TRBJ2-2	TRBV7-2	.	TRBD2	TGTGCCAGCAGCTCAAGCCGGGGGGCCGGGGAGCTGTTTTTT	CASSSSRGAGELFF
TRBJ2-1	TRBV6-1	few	.	TGTGCCAGCAGCCTGCGCACATACAATGAGCAGTTCTTC	CASSLRTYNEQFF
TRBJ1-5	TRBV27	few	.	TGTGCCAGCAGTTCAGGCGGGAGGAAGCCCCAGCATTTT	CASSSGGRKPQHF
TRBJ1-1	TRBV7-8	few	.	TGTGCCAGCAGCTTTCTAGGGGCGCAAAATACTGAAGCTTTCTTT	CASSFLGAQNTEAFF
TRBJ1-6	TRBV7-2	few	.	TGTGCCAGCAGCTCAGACCCGACAGACAATAATTCACCCCTCCACTTT	CASSSDPTDNNSPLHF
TRBJ2-1	TRBV7-9	.	.	TGTGCCAGCACCCCCCCGAGTGGAAATAGGCAGTTCTTC	CASTPPSGNRQFF
TRBJ1-6	TRBV10-3	.	TRBD1	TGTGCCATCAGTTCTGACAGGGAGAATTCACCCCTCCACTTT	CAISSDRENSPLHF
TRBJ2-3	TRBV12-3/TRBV12-4	many	.	TGTGCCAGCAGCTCAGGGACAGATACGCAGTATTTT	CASSSGTDTQYF
TRBJ2-3	TRBV18	.	.	TGTGCCAGCTCCCCCCGTGACTTTAACACAGATACGCAGTATTTT	CASSPRDFNTDTQYF
TRBJ2-7	TRBV7-8	.	TRBD1	TGTGCCAGCAGCCTCCGGGACAGGGTACACGAGCAGTACTTC	CASSLRDRVHEQYF
TRBJ1-2	TRBV12-3/TRBV12-4	.	TRBD1	TGTGCCAGCAGTCTCGTCCCGGGACAGGGTTTAGACGGCTATGGCTACACCTTC	CASSLVPGQGLDGYGYTF
TRBJ1-1	TRBV28	.	.	TGTGCCAGCAGTTTGTTCGGGGGAGGCAGCACTGAAGCTTTCTTT	CASSLFGGGSTEAFF
TRBJ2-7	TRBV7-9	.	TRBD2	TGTGCCAGCCGCACGGGGGGGCAGTACGAGCAGTACTTC	CASRTGGQYEQYF
TRBJ2-5	TRBV7-7	few	.	TGTGCCAGCAGCTTAATGAGGGGCGGGGAGACCCAGTACTTC	CASSLMRGGETQYF
TRBJ2-1	TRBV7-2	.	TRBD2	TGTGCCAGCAGCTTAGGCGGGAGACAAAACAATGAGCAGTTCTTC	CASSLGGRQNNEQFF
TRBJ1-2	TRBV28	.	TRBD1	TGTGCCAGCAGTTCCCCCGGGACAGTAAACTATGGCTACACCTTC	CASSSPGTVNYGYTF
TRBJ1-2	TRBV4-2	.	.	TGTGCCAGCAGCCGGAACAGGGAGGGTAACTATGGCTACACCTTC	CASSRNREGNYGYTF
TRBJ2-2	TRBV5-1	.	.	TGCGCCAGCAGGACTGCGATAGGGACCGGGGAGCTGTTTTTT	CASRTAIGTGELFF
TRBJ2-7	TRBV7-2	many	TRBD2	TGTGCCAGCAGCTTAGAGACTAGCGGAGCCTACGAGCAGTACTTC	CASSLETSGAYEQYF
TRBJ1-4	TRBV7-2	many	.	TGTGCCAGCAGCCCCCTGAGGACAGCGAGTGCAACTAATGAAAAACTGTTTTTT	CASSPLRTASATNEKLFF
TRBJ1-1	TRBV6-2/TRBV6-3	few	.	TGTGCCAGTCAATCAAGTCTGTCCCGCACTGAAGCTTTCTTT	CASQSSLSRTEAFF
TRBJ2-3	TRBV19	.	TRBD2	TGTGCCAGTGGGGGACTACCCACAGATACGCAGTATTTT	CASGGLPTDTQYF
TRBJ2-7	TRBV4-1	few	.	TGCGCCAGCAGCCAAGTCCTACAGGGAGATTACGAGCAGTACTTC	CASSQVLQGDYEQYF
TRBJ2-4	TRBV7-2	many	TRBD2	TGTGCCAGCAGCTTGGCCTCCGGGACTAGCTGGGAGAGGGGTACCAAAAACATTCAGTACTTC	CASSLASGTSWERGTKNIQYF
TRBJ1-2	TRBV7-9	few	.	TGTGCCAGCAGCTTTAAGGGTTTAGACTATGGCTACACCTTC	CASSFKGLDYGYTF
TRBJ2-1	TRBV2	.	TRBD2	TGTGCCAGCTCCGGAAGGCTAGCGGACGAGCAGTTCTTC	CASSGRLADEQFF
TRBJ2-3	TRBV7-6	few	.	TGTGCCAGCAGCCCCGGACCTAACACAGATACGCAGTATTTT	CASSPGPNTDTQYF
TRBJ2-1	TRBV5-1	.	.	TGCGCCAGCAGCTTGGAAGCCAGATCTGTCGATGAGCAGTTCTTC	CASSLEARSVDEQFF
TRBJ2-2	TRBV7-9	.	TRBD2	TGTGCCAGCCGCCCGGCACTAGCGGGGGGACCGAACACCGGGGAGCTGTTTTTT	CASRPALAGGPNTGELFF
TRBJ2-1	TRBV6-1	few	TRBD2	TGTGCCAGCAGTGAAGCTTGGGGGGGGGAGCAGTTCTTC	CASSEAWGGEQFF